This T cell receptor beta chain was sequenced in a study of identical twins. Whole-study results and caveats: These conclusions were based on statistical analysis (cross-sectional, not following the same donors).

Germline V CDR1 and CDR2: MNHNS, SASEGT. The junction had 8 bases not matched to a gene; V was cut back by 4 bases and J by 6 bases. The CDR3 has 15 residues. MiXCR was run by TCRdb on the 5' RACE reads, yielding one entry per CDR3 protein. This sample has 540,000 or so distinct CDR3 sequences, with approximately 20% found just once. About this clonotype: Antigen unknown.

These data were also filed under a second study, of yellow fever vaccine responses in identical twins.

The chain is built from TRBV6-1 and TRBJ2-7; 11 bases map to TRBD1. Sequencing used CD4+ T cells sorted from blood. This TCR came from a woman aged 18-29 years in good health. CDR3 loop: CASSAPGQGVAEQYV. DNA for the CDR3: TGTGCCAGCAGTGCACCGGGACAGGGGGTAGCCGAGCAGTACGTC.